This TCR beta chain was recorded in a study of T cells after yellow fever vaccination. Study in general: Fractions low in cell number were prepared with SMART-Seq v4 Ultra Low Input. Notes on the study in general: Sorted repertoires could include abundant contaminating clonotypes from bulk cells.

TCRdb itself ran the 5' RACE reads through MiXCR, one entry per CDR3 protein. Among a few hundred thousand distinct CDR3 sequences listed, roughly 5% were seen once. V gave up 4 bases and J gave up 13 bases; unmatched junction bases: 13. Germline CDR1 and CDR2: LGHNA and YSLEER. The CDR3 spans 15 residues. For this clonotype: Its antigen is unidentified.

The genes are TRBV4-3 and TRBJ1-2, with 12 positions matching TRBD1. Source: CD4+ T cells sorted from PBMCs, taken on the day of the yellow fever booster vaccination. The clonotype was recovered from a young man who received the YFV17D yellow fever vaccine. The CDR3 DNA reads TGCGCCAGCAGCCCAGGGGGACAGGGGGCGACCCCAAGCACCTTC. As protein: CASSPGGQGATPSTF.